Shown below are 19 T cell receptor beta chains from a single sample sequenced in a study of blood T cell repertoires in COVID-19. Using immunoSEQ multiplex PCR, the repertoire was profiled, and TCRdb retains in-frame clones only, with some absent. The repertoire includes some 80,000 clones, approximately 81% of them detected once, and 10% to 11% sits in the top ten. Sequenced input: peripheral blood. These receptor sequences come from a man between 60 and 70 years old with COVID-19, enrolled during active disease.

The CDR3 loop reads CASSAPGRRDTGELFF. The CDR3 bases are TGTGCCAGTAGTGCCCCGGGGAGAAGGGACACCGGGGAGCTGTTTTTT. This chain uses TRBV19 with TRBJ2-2, with a tentative D call TRBD2 (5 bases). This CDR3 spans 16 amino acids. Trimming left V 5 bases short and J 3 bases short, with 16 bases between. CDR1 LNHDA and CDR2 SQIVND come from the germline V gene (reference sequence).

The genes are TRBV10-3 and TRBJ2-3; the D gene is possibly TRBD1 (6 bases). Trimming shortened V by 5 bases and J by 7 bases, and 22 bases separated the two germline ends. Per the germline V gene, CDR1 is ENHRY and CDR2 is SYGVKD. The CDR3 spans 16 residues. The DNA for the CDR3 is TGTGCCATCAGTCCCTCAACAGGGTTAGGCGTGTATACGCAGTATTTT. This encodes CAISPSTGLGVYTQYF.

This clone was recorded a few times. The chain joins TRBV5-1 to TRBJ2-7; 8 positions agree with TRBD2. Trimming cost V 7 bases and J 2 bases; bases outside gene matches: 8. From germline, CDR1 is SGHRS and CDR2 YFSETQ. The CDR3 covers 14 residues. The CDR3 coding sequence is TGCGCCAGCCGCAGGGCGGGGGGCCCCTACGAGCAGTACTTC. Translation gives CASRRAGGPYEQYF.

The chain is built from TRBV6-5 and TRBJ2-7, with D perhaps matching TRBD1 (5 bases). Trimming took 7 bases from V and 4 from J, leaving 11 bases between them. Germline loops: CDR1 MNHEY, CDR2 SVGAGI. The CDR3 contains 12 residues. The CDR3, as DNA: TGTGCCAGCACCCTTGACAGATACGAGCAGTACTTC. It yields the protein CASTLDRYEQYF.

The chain has TRBV20-1 and TRBJ2-6; D call uncertain. There are 15 residues in the CDR3. V lost 3 bases, J lost 2 bases, and 11 bases lay in between. Germline assignment: CDR1 DFQATT and CDR2 SNEGSKA (reference sequence). The CDR3 DNA reads as TGCAGTGCTAGTGACCAGCTAGCTGGGGCCAACGTCCTGACTTTC. Amino acid sequence: CSASDQLAGANVLTF.

V is TRBV6-5 and J is TRBJ2-5, with TRBD1 identical over 10 bases. V lost 2 bases and J lost 5; bases outside the gene matches: 5. There are 15 residues in the CDR3. Germline CDR1 is MNHEY and CDR2 is SVGAGI. The CDR3 DNA is TGTGCCAGCAGTTACACGGGACAGGGGACGGAGACCCAGTACTTC. Translation gives CASSYTGQGTETQYF.

This rearrangement joins TRBV6-2 or TRBV6-3 to TRBJ2-5, with 8 bases that match TRBD2. Germline trimming cut 6 bases from V and 1 base from J; bases unmatched to any gene: 10. This CDR3 contains 16 residues. Germline lookup yields CDR1 MNHEY and CDR2 SVGEGT. CDR3 sequence reads: CASSSRTSRRQETQYF. The CDR3 DNA reads TGTGCCAGCAGCTCTAGGACTAGCAGACGCCAAGAGACCCAGTACTTC.

This clone showed up just a few times. CDR3 nucleotides: TGTGCCAGCAGTACCTACACGGGGCCCCAGCATTTT. Its translation is CASSTYTGPQHF. The chain couples TRBV6-5 to TRBJ1-5; D not certain. Germline loops: CDR1 MNHEY, CDR2 SVGAGI. The germline V and J ends were trimmed by 5 bases and 9 bases, with 11 bases remaining between them. The CDR3 has 12 residues.

V and J are TRBV5-1 and TRBJ2-1; 12 bases agree with TRBD2. J was trimmed by 7 bases and V by 4 bases; bases with no gene match: 9. The CDR3 length is 16 residues. Germline V gene data show CDR1 as SGHRS and CDR2 as YFSETQ. CDR3 nucleotides: TGCGCCAGCAGCCCTTCCCCCGGGACTAGCGGGAATGAGCAGTTCTTC. This codes for CASSPSPGTSGNEQFF.

V is TRBV5-4 and J is TRBJ2-7; 10 positions agree with TRBD2. In germline, CDR1 is SGHNT, CDR2 YYREEE (reference sequence). The CDR3 length is 16 residues. Trimming at V came to 3 bases and at J to 3 bases, leaving 9 bases not matched to a gene. The DNA for the CDR3 is TGTGCCAGCAGCTCAGACCTAGCGGGAGTTAACTACGAGCAGTACTTC. Amino acids: CASSSDLAGVNYEQYF.

This clone is a singleton in its sample. This chain joins TRBV12-5 and TRBJ2-6, with TRBD1 as a possible D gene (6 bases). V gave up 7 bases and J gave up 0 bases, with 16 bases separating them. Germline V gives CDR1 LGHNT, CDR2 FRNRAP. CDR3 length: 17 amino acids. The CDR3 loop is CASVPGTTVSGANVLTF. The CDR3 DNA is TGTGCTAGTGTCCCCGGGACAACGGTCTCTGGGGCCAACGTCCTGACTTTC.

V is TRBV5-4 and J is TRBJ2-2; 10 nucleotides line up with TRBD2. The CDR3 consists of 15 residues. V lost 4 bases to trimming and J lost 4 bases; unmatched junction nucleotides: 4. Looked up from germline, CDR1 is SGHNT and CDR2 is YYREEE (reference sequence). For the CDR3, the DNA is TGTGCCAGCAGCGGAGCGGGGGGGACCACCGGGGAGCTGTTTTTT. It codes for CASSGAGGTTGELFF.

The chain uses TRBV19 and TRBJ1-3, with TRBD1 as a possible D gene (5 bases). Per the germline V gene, CDR1 is LNHDA and CDR2 is SQIVND (reference sequence). The length of the CDR3 is 18 residues. V gave up 3 bases and J gave up 2 bases, with 20 bases separating them. For the CDR3, the DNA is TGTGCCAGTAGTATGGACCAGGGTACTTCTTATGCTGGAAACACCATATATTTT. Residues: CASSMDQGTSYAGNTIYF. Supplemented by reference TRBV19 and TRBJ1-3, the full variable domain reads DGGITQSPKYLFRKEGQNVTLSCEQNLNHDAMYWYRQDPGQGLRLIYYSQIVNDFQKGDIAEGYSVSREKKESFPLTVTSAQKNPTAFYLCASSMDQGTSYAGNTIYFGEGSWLTVV.

The chain is built from TRBV18 and TRBJ2-5, with D hard to call. The germline V gene has CDR1 KGHSH and CDR2 LQKENI. The CDR3 runs 14 residues. Trimming took 0 bases from V and 3 from J, leaving 8 bases between them. CDR3 protein: CASSPPSSEETQYF. The CDR3 DNA is TGTGCCAGCTCACCACCGTCGTCGGAAGAGACCCAGTACTTC. Full variable domain (outside the CDR3, taken from reference TRBV18 and TRBJ2-5): NAGVMQNPRHLVRRRGQEARLRCSPMKGHSHVYWYRQLPEEGLKFMVYLQKENIIDESGMPKERFSAEFPKEGPSILRIQQVVRGDSAAYFCASSPPSSEETQYFGPGTRLLVL.

The rearrangement uses TRBV10-3 and TRBJ1-1; D is ambiguous. The germline gives CDR1 ENHRY, CDR2 SYGVKD. V shed 2 bases and J shed 4 bases, with 20 bases lying between them. CDR3 length: 17 amino acids. DNA of the CDR3: TGTGCCATCAGTGAGGCGGGCTCCGGGGTTATTGGCACTGAAGCTTTCTTT. Translation: CAISEAGSGVIGTEAFF.

The rearrangement joins TRBV6-2 or TRBV6-3 to TRBJ2-3, with TRBD2 matching 13 bases. CDR3 length: 20 amino acids. The germline gives CDR1 MNHEY, CDR2 SVGEGT. The ends lost 2 bases at V and 0 bases at J; junction bases unmatched: 11. CDR3 protein: CASSYPGLAGALASTDTQYF. DNA of the CDR3: TGTGCCAGCAGTTACCCCGGACTAGCGGGAGCCCTAGCGAGCACAGATACGCAGTATTTT.

V gene TRBV29-1 combines with J gene TRBJ2-1; 9 bases fit TRBD2. V trimming: 7 bases; J trimming: 9 bases; junction bases outside the gene matches: 10. Germline V gene data show CDR1 as SQVTM and CDR2 as ANQGSEA. The CDR3 covers 13 residues. Here the CDR3 reads CSEGGRGRGEQFF. The CDR3 DNA reads TGCAGCGAGGGCGGGAGGGGTCGAGGTGAGCAGTTCTTC.

This chain uses TRBV4-1 with TRBJ2-7; no reliable D call. The CDR3 is 13 amino acids. V lost 1 base, J lost 4 bases, and 8 bases lay in between. The germline CDR1 and CDR2 sequences are MGHRA and YSYEKL. CDR3 loop: CASSQVMRYEQYF. DNA of the CDR3: TGCGCCAGCAGCCAAGTGATGCGGTACGAGCAGTACTTC.

The rearrangement links TRBV28 to TRBJ2-1; 9 bases are shared with TRBD2. J gave up 3 bases and V 2 bases, and 5 bases lay outside the gene matches. The CDR3 extends over 16 amino acids. CDR1 and CDR2 (germline): MDHEN, SYDVKM. DNA for the CDR3: TGTGCCAGCAGTTTACAGGGACTAGCTAACTACAATGAGCAGTTCTTC. Its translation is CASSLQGLANYNEQFF. Full variable domain (missing parts from reference TRBV28 and TRBJ2-1): DVKVTQSSRYLVKRTGEKVFLECVQDMDHENMFWYRQDPGLGLRLIYFSYDVKMKEKGDIPEGYSVSREKKERFSLILESASTNQTSMYLCASSLQGLANYNEQFFGPGTRLTVL.